The next 20 T cell receptor beta chains were all read from a single sample in a study of early T cells in non-severe SARS-CoV-2 infection. One entry per CDR3 protein results from TCRdb running MiXCR on the 5' RACE reads. The sample lists 90,000 to 120,000 distinct CDR3 sequences; around 10% were seen once. The material sequenced was whole blood. The source of these receptors is an adult who was a healthcare worker with PCR-confirmed SARS-CoV-2 infection or an uninfected control (not recorded which).

CDR3 residues: CASRTVYEQYF. For the CDR3, the DNA is TGTGCCTCGCGGACAGTCTACGAGCAGTACTTC. The V call is TRBV30, the J call TRBJ2-7, with D possibly being TRBD1 (6 bases). Trimming pared 7 bases from V and 3 bases from J, leaving 10 bases between. This CDR3 has 11 amino acids. Looked up from germline, CDR1 is GTSNPN and CDR2 is SVGIG (reference sequence).

This clonotype was seen ten or more times. The chain is built from TRBV6-6 and TRBJ2-7; possible D gene TRBD2, 5 bases. CDR1 and CDR2 from the germline V gene are MNHNY and SVGAGI (reference sequence). Trimming left V 6 bases short and J 0 bases short, with 18 bases between. The CDR3 covers 16 residues. Here the CDR3 reads CASSGVFWGSSYEQYF. The CDR3 DNA follows: TGTGCCAGCAGCGGGGTGTTCTGGGGTAGCTCCTACGAGCAGTACTTC.

The V gene is TRBV29-1, the J gene TRBJ2-3; 8 bases are shared with TRBD2. CDR3 length: 16 residues. Per germline, CDR1 SQVTM and CDR2 ANQGSEA. J lost 6 bases, V lost 4 bases, and 15 bases had no gene match. This CDR3 is CSVAKLSGGAGDTQYF. For the CDR3, the DNA is TGCAGCGTTGCCAAATTAAGCGGGGGAGCGGGGGATACGCAGTATTTT.

This clonotype was detected ten times or more. The chain is built from TRBV6-6 and TRBJ2-1, with TRBD2 as a possible D gene (6 bases). Germline loops: CDR1 MNHNY, CDR2 SVGAGI (reference sequence). CDR3 size: 14 residues. V shed 4 bases and J shed 6 bases, with 13 bases lying between them. The chain's CDR3 is CASSSPDGGNEQFF. The CDR3 nucleotides read TGTGCCAGCAGTTCCCCGGACGGGGGCAATGAGCAGTTCTTC.

The gene calls are TRBV28 and TRBJ1-2; D not certain. The CDR3 runs to 14 residues. Germline assignment: CDR1 MDHEN and CDR2 SYDVKM. Deletions cut 7 bases from V and 4 bases from J, with 16 bases between. CDR3 sequence reads: CASIPRQAAYGYTF. Written as DNA, the CDR3 is TGTGCCAGCATCCCCCGCCAGGCGGCCTATGGCTACACCTTC.

This sequence joins TRBV11-2 and TRBJ2-7, with D possibly being TRBD2 (5 bases). Germline V gene sequence: CDR1 SGHAT, CDR2 FQNNGV. The CDR3 length is 15 residues. Trimming shortened V by 4 bases and J by 2 bases, and 15 bases separated the two germline ends. CDR3 residues: CASSSMDLGTYEQYF. The CDR3 nucleotides are TGTGCCAGCAGCTCTATGGACCTCGGGACCTACGAGCAGTACTTC. Looking up the rest from reference TRBV11-2 and TRBJ2-7 gives the full variable domain: EAGVAQSPRYKIIEKRQSVAFWCNPISGHATLYWYQQILGQGPKLLIQFQNNGVVDDSQLPKDRFSAERLKGVDSTLKIQPAKLEDSAVYLCASSSMDLGTYEQYFGPGTRLTVT.

The table lists this clonotype with many counts. The chain couples TRBV12-5 to TRBJ2-7; unclear D gene. V was clipped by 7 bases and J by 4 bases, with 17 bases between them. Germline-derived CDR1 and CDR2 are LGHNT and FRNRAP. The CDR3 covers 14 residues. The CDR3 loop is CASDPEFGEYEQYF. The DNA of the CDR3 is TGTGCTAGTGACCCCGAGTTTGGGGAATACGAGCAGTACTTC.

This clonotype was seen a handful of times. The rearrangement links TRBV5-4 to TRBJ2-6, with 8 bases matching TRBD1. There are 17 residues in the CDR3. Unmatched junction bases numbered 7, after V lost 3 bases and J lost 2 bases. Germline-derived CDR1 and CDR2 are SGHNT and YYREEE (reference sequence). The DNA of the CDR3 is TGTGCCAGCAGCTCCGGGACAGGCCGCCCTGGGGCCAACGTCCTGACTTTC. Protein: CASSSGTGRPGANVLTF.

This clonotype was seen repeatedly, ten times or more. The chain recombines TRBV20-1 with TRBJ1-1; a weak D match, TRBD1 (6 bases). Germline V CDR1 and CDR2: DFQATT, SNEGSKA (reference sequence). The CDR3 length is 13 residues. V lost 6 bases and J 2 bases, leaving 13 bases between the germline ends. The CDR3 loop is CSAQQGSNTEAFF. The CDR3 coding sequence is TGCAGTGCCCAACAGGGAAGCAACACTGAAGCTTTCTTT.

This clonotype was picked up many times. The V and J genes are TRBV10-2 and TRBJ2-5; no firm D call. V lost 2 bases and J lost 0, with 7 bases in between. Looked up from germline, CDR1 is WSHSY and CDR2 is SAAADI. The CDR3 runs 14 residues. The CDR3 nucleotides are TGCGCCAGCAGTGAGGTGGGGTACCAAGAGACCCAGTACTTC. Its translation is CASSEVGYQETQYF.

This clonotype was seen a few times. The J gene is TRBJ2-6, the V gene TRBV7-2; D remains unclear. V lost 4 bases to trimming and J lost 1 base, with 11 bases between them. The CDR3 has 16 amino acids. CDR1 SGHTA and CDR2 FQGNSA come from the germline V gene. CDR3 sequence: CASSWDGGSGANVLTF. CDR3 DNA: TGTGCCAGCAGCTGGGATGGCGGTTCTGGGGCCAACGTCCTGACTTTC.

This clonotype occurred a few times. This chain uses TRBV6-6 with TRBJ1-1; D gene uncertain. Germline lookup yields CDR1 MNHNY and CDR2 SVGAGI (reference sequence). CDR3 size: 11 residues. Trimming removed 5 bases from V and 8 bases from J, with 9 bases in between. CDR3 sequence: CASSPSREAFF. CDR3 in DNA: TGTGCCAGCAGTCCGTCTCGGGAAGCTTTCTTT.

This clonotype was seen only a few times. The chain uses TRBV4-3 and TRBJ1-2; no definite D call. The CDR3 covers 14 residues. V lost 2 bases and J lost 8, with 15 bases in between. CDR1 and CDR2 from the germline V gene are LGHNA and YSLEER. CDR3 sequence reads: CASSQTYGVSGYTF. DNA of the CDR3: TGCGCCAGCAGCCAAACTTATGGGGTCAGCGGCTACACCTTC.

Only a few counts were recorded for this clonotype. This chain connects TRBV4-3 to TRBJ1-1; D remains unclear. The CDR3 totals 12 residues. The germline V gene has CDR1 LGHNA and CDR2 YSLEER. Trimming removed 5 bases from V and 9 bases from J, with 13 bases in between. The CDR3 DNA reads as TGCGCCAGCAGCTCTTTGGACGGGCAAGCTTTCTTT. It specifies CASSSLDGQAFF.

The chain employs TRBV5-1 and TRBJ2-7; possibly TRBD1 for D (6 bases). Germline loops: CDR1 SGHRS, CDR2 YFSETQ. This CDR3 spans 14 amino acids. Trimming removed 1 base from V and 5 bases from J, with 13 bases in between. The CDR3 sequence: CASSLLTGTHEQYF. The CDR3 DNA sequence: TGCGCCAGCAGCTTGTTAACAGGGACCCACGAGCAGTACTTC.

This clonotype occurred many times. The DNA for the CDR3 is TGTGCCAGCAGTTCGACAGGGTCGAGCAATCAGCCCCAGCATTTT. Protein: CASSSTGSSNQPQHF. The J gene is TRBJ1-5, the V gene TRBV27; 7 bases fit TRBD1. This CDR3 contains 15 residues. Unmatched junction bases numbered 4, after V lost 4 bases and J lost 1 base. Germline CDR1 is MNHEY and CDR2 is SMNVEV (reference sequence).

The V gene is TRBV6-2 or TRBV6-3, the J gene TRBJ2-2; the D is unclear. This CDR3 spans 14 amino acids. CDR1 is MNHEY and CDR2 is SVGEGT in the germline V gene. V dropped 4 bases and J dropped 6 bases, with 12 bases sitting between them. In nucleotides, the CDR3 is TGTGCCAGCAGTTTGAGGAAAGTGGCCGGGGAGCTGTTTTTT. This codes for CASSLRKVAGELFF.

There are many counts of this clonotype. This chain uses TRBV7-2 with TRBJ2-5; 9 bases match TRBD2. The germline V gene has CDR1 SGHTA and CDR2 FQGNSA. V was clipped by 4 bases and J by 1 base; unmatched bases: 4. CDR3 length equals 15 residues. CDR3 residues: CASSSGLASQETQYF. The CDR3, as DNA: TGTGCCAGCAGCTCCGGACTAGCGTCCCAAGAGACCCAGTACTTC. The full variable domain, its missing parts supplied by reference TRBV7-2 and TRBJ2-5, is GAGVSQSPSNKVTEKGKDVELRCDPISGHTALYWYRQSLGQGLEFLIYFQGNSAPDKSGLPSDRFSAERTGGSVSTLTIQRTQQEDSAVYLCASSSGLASQETQYFGPGTRLLVL.

V is TRBV30 and J is TRBJ2-7, with TRBD2 matching over 10 bases. The germline CDR1 and CDR2 sequences are GTSNPN and SVGIG (reference sequence). This CDR3 contains 13 residues. The ends lost 2 bases at V and 6 bases at J; junction bases unmatched: 4. CDR3 loop: CAWSSGRAVEQYF. DNA for the CDR3: TGTGCCTGGAGTAGCGGGAGGGCCGTCGAGCAGTACTTC.

The table lists this clonotype with many counts. J is TRBJ2-7 and V is TRBV7-2; a weak D match, TRBD2 (6 bases). The CDR3 extends over 12 amino acids. Trimming took off 1 base at V and 9 bases at J, with 10 bases between the two ends. Germline V gives CDR1 SGHTA, CDR2 FQGNSA. CDR3 nucleotides: TGTGCCAGCAGCTTAGGGAGGGGCGGGCAGTACTTC. Translation gives CASSLGRGGQYF.